One sample yielded the 13 T cell receptor beta chains listed below, sequenced in a study of T cells after posttransplantation cyclophosphamide. The protocol was immunoSEQ multiplex PCR, while the TCRdb copy is restricted to in-frame clones and leaves out a portion. The sample holds about 7,300 clones; around 90% are singletons and the top ten take about 3.9%. Sequencing input: CD4+ T cells sorted from blood. The receptor set was obtained from a woman aged 50 to 60 in good health and a related stem cell transplant donor.

The V call is TRBV5-1, the J call TRBJ2-3; D is undetermined. Trimming cost V 0 bases and J 3 bases, with 5 bases left between them. The CDR3 length is 13 residues. The germline V gene has CDR1 SGHRS and CDR2 YFSETQ. CDR3 protein: CASSLGLTDTQYF. The DNA of the CDR3 is TGCGCCAGCAGCTTGGGACTGACAGATACGCAGTATTTT.

The V gene is TRBV19, the J gene TRBJ2-7; TRBD2 might be the D (7 bases). V was clipped by 4 bases and J by 1 base, with 20 bases between them. Germline V gene data show CDR1 as LNHDA and CDR2 as SQIVND (reference sequence). The CDR3 loop spans 17 amino acids. In DNA form, the CDR3 reads TGTGCCAGTAGTACCACCTTTGGGAGGGGGAGATCCTACGAGCAGTACTTC. Encoded protein: CASSTTFGRGRSYEQYF.

This chain connects TRBV5-6 to TRBJ2-3; 10 bases align to TRBD2. V trimming: 3 bases; J trimming: 1 base; junction bases outside the gene matches: 8. Germline CDR1 is SGHDT and CDR2 is YYEEEE. This CDR3 has 17 residues. The DNA of the CDR3 is TGTGCCAGCAGCTCGCTCGGACTAGCGGTCCGCACAGATACGCAGTATTTT. Its protein product is CASSSLGLAVRTDTQYF.

The chain carries TRBV27 and TRBJ1-1, with D unresolved. This CDR3 is 13 amino acids long. Germline CDR1 reads MNHEY; CDR2 reads SMNVEV (reference sequence). The V end lost 2 bases, the J end lost 4 bases, and 8 bases lay between the germline ends. The CDR3 sequence is CASSLREGTEAFF. CDR3 bases: TGTGCCAGCAGTTTACGGGAGGGCACTGAAGCTTTCTTT.

The chain recombines TRBV11-2 with TRBJ2-7; D is perhaps TRBD2 (5 bases). With 5 bases removed from V and 0 bases from J, the gap between germline ends came to 14 bases. The germline V gene encodes CDR1 SGHAT and CDR2 FQNNGV. The CDR3 has 15 residues. CDR3 nucleotide sequence: TGTGCCAGCAGCCGGGAACCCTCCGACTCCTACGAGCAGTACTTC. Protein sequence: CASSREPSDSYEQYF.

The chain uses TRBV10-3 and TRBJ2-5; perhaps TRBD1 as D (6 bases). CDR3 size: 13 residues. The ends were cut back, 8 bases at V and 3 bases at J, with 13 bases in the middle. Per the germline V gene, CDR1 is ENHRY and CDR2 is SYGVKD. CDR3 bases: TGTGCCATCTCTGGCAGGGACAAAGAGACCCAGTACTTC. It codes for CAISGRDKETQYF.

J is TRBJ1-5 and V is TRBV29-1, with a tentative D call TRBD1 (5 bases). Germline CDR1 reads SQVTM; CDR2 reads ANQGSEA. Trimming took off 5 bases at V and 0 bases at J, with 14 bases between the two ends. The CDR3 runs 15 residues. The CDR3 loop reads CSVKRIGDSNQPQHF. The CDR3 region has the DNA TGCAGCGTTAAAAGAATAGGGGATAGCAATCAGCCCCAGCATTTT.

The chain couples TRBV12-5 to TRBJ2-3, with 10 positions matching TRBD2. Germline CDR1 LGHNT, CDR2 FRNRAP. This CDR3 is 17 amino acids long. J lost 4 bases, V lost 0 bases, and 7 bases had no gene match. The CDR3 loop is CASGLVMGTSAPDTQYF. CDR3 DNA: TGTGCTAGTGGTTTGGTAATGGGGACTAGCGCACCAGATACGCAGTATTTT.

This chain joins TRBV11-3 and TRBJ2-1; 9 bases agree with TRBD1. This CDR3 has 16 residues. Germline loops: CDR1 SGHNT, CDR2 YENEEA. Unmatched junction bases numbered 8, after V lost 3 bases and J lost 5 bases. The CDR3 DNA is TGTGCCAGCAGCTTGGGCTCCGGGACAGGGCACAATGAGCAGTTCTTC. It yields the protein CASSLGSGTGHNEQFF.

V and J are TRBV19 and TRBJ1-4; TRBD1 aligns across 10 bases. This CDR3 contains 14 residues. In germline, CDR1 is LNHDA, CDR2 SQIVND (reference sequence). Trimming cost V 6 bases and J 7 bases; bases outside gene matches: 5. The CDR3 nucleotides read TGTGCCAGTAGCCCGGGACAGGGGAGTGAAAAACTGTTTTTT. It is translated as CASSPGQGSEKLFF.

V gene TRBV5-1 combines with J gene TRBJ1-2, with D possibly being TRBD1 (5 bases). This CDR3 region has 18 residues. Germline V gives CDR1 SGHRS, CDR2 YFSETQ. With 4 bases removed from V and 3 bases from J, the gap between germline ends came to 25 bases. In nucleotides, the CDR3 is TGCGCCAGCAGCCGCTCTTCGGGACTGACCCTTTCTTACTATGGCTACACCTTC. Protein: CASSRSSGLTLSYYGYTF.

V and J are TRBV6-4 and TRBJ2-2; a weak D match, TRBD2 (6 bases). CDR1 is MRHNA and CDR2 is SNTAGT in the germline V gene. The CDR3 is 14 residues long. V was cut by 2 bases and J by 7 bases, with 11 bases left in between. For the CDR3, the DNA is TGTGCCAGCAGTGACGGGGGGACTGGCGGGGAGCTGTTTTTT. Its translation: CASSDGGTGGELFF.

V gene TRBV6-6 combines with J gene TRBJ1-2, with 7 bases identical to TRBD1. Germline CDR1 MNHNY, CDR2 SVGAGI (reference sequence). V shed 6 bases and J 2 bases; nucleotides not matched to a gene: 9. The CDR3 is 15 amino acids. The CDR3 bases are TGTGCCAGCAGAATACGGACAGGCGAAAACTATGGCTACACCTTC. Translating gives CASRIRTGENYGYTF.